Listed below are T cell receptor beta chains from one sample, sequenced in a study of T-cell reconstitution after alpha-beta-depleted transplantation in children. TCRdb re-derived calls from the PCR reads in MiXCR, one entry per CDR3 protein. Of some 340,000 distinct CDR3 sequences in the sample, over 9% were seen once. The sequencing used PBMCs from the stem cell graft donor, collected from the stem cell graft. These receptors were taken from a human donor who donated a stem cell graft to a child with acute lymphoblastic leukemia. Both conserved end residues are part of each CDR3. The D gene is left open where the match is weak.

.	TRBV14	CASSPRLALEQYF
TRBD2	TRBV7-9	CASSLSGGTNTGELFF
TRBD1	TRBV12-3/TRBV12-4	CASSFKTRGQVKPFNYGYTF
.	TRBV5-6	CASSLARPPTEAFF
.	TRBV5-1	CASSSTFSGANVLTF
TRBD2	TRBV3-1	CASSQTSGKDTQYF
.	TRBV7-3	CASRGSAPEAFF
.	TRBV5-6	CASSLVAGLSGNTIYF
.	TRBV20-1	CSASRQDTLEQYF
TRBD2	TRBV5-1	CASSFSWTSGSGGLTDTQYF
.	TRBV20-1	CSARPRKTYNEQFF
.	TRBV12-3/TRBV12-4	CASSLRRSPSAEAFF
TRBD1	TRBV15	CATSRPDRVTEAFF